This T cell receptor beta chain emerged from a study of OX40 agonist ivuxolimab in advanced cancers. Study-wide context: Mean age about 60 years, range roughly 23 to 79; approximately 80% male. Partial responses were observed in three patients, of whom one had hepatocellular carcinoma and two had cutaneous melanoma. Study-level findings and limits: Among some nonresponders, normalized T-cell clonal expansion was also low.

Patients with autoimmune history or systemic immunosuppression were excluded. The protocol was immunoSEQ multiplex PCR, while the TCRdb copy is restricted to in-frame clones and leaves out a portion. The table shows 75,000 to 100,000 clones, with roughly nine tenths occurring only once. In regard to this clone: Its target is not known.

CDR1 is KGHSH and CDR2 is LQKENI in the germline V gene. The trim removed 3 bases at V and 1 base at J, leaving 6 bases unmatched. The CDR3 has 16 residues. This clonotype was sampled from an adult with an advanced solid tumor such as melanoma, head and neck, liver or kidney cancer. The specimen was CD4+ or CD8+ T cells sorted from blood, collected in a trial of the OX40 agonist ivuxolimab. The chain employs TRBV18 and TRBJ1-1; TRBD1 aligns across 9 bases. The CDR3 sequence is CASSPDRGTTNTEAFF. The CDR3 DNA sequence: TGTGCCAGCTCACCTGACAGGGGGACAACGAACACTGAAGCTTTCTTT. Full variable domain (outside the CDR3, taken from reference TRBV18 and TRBJ1-1): NAGVMQNPRHLVRRRGQEARLRCSPMKGHSHVYWYRQLPEEGLKFMVYLQKENIIDESGMPKERFSAEFPKEGPSILRIQQVVRGDSAAYFCASSPDRGTTNTEAFFGQGTRLTVV.